The present TCR beta chain was sequenced within a study of beta chain features in type 1 diabetes. The investigators reverse transcribed all of the isolated RNA, so they sequenced expressed TCRB transcripts. Profiled with immunoSEQ multiplex PCR; TCRdb holds only in-frame clones, not every one. The sample includes approximately 250,000 clones, about 9.3% of them seen just once. Germline assignment: CDR1 LNHDA and CDR2 SQIVND (reference sequence). This CDR3 is 14 amino acids long. Trimming left V 5 bases short and J 0 bases short, with 5 bases between. This clone came up a few times. The receptor was isolated from a woman between 18 and 30 years old in good health. Source material: naive CD4+ T cells from blood. The chain is built from TRBV19 and TRBJ2-6; D gene unclear. This CDR3 reads CASSVSSGANVLTF. DNA for the CDR3: TGTGCCAGTAGTGTCAGCTCTGGGGCCAACGTCCTGACTTTC.